One and the same sample provided the 14 T cell receptor beta chains below, sequenced in a study of cytomegalovirus exposure and HLA in healthy donors (dated by TCRdb to the late 2010s). The library was generated by the immunoSEQ multiplex PCR assay. The multiplex PCR relied on a mix of 60 forward primers for TCR Vbeta segments and 13 reverse primers for TCR Jbeta segments. As stored in TCRdb, this immuneACCESS dataset retains in-frame rearrangements with V and J assigned. A fraction of the clones does not appear; measured against another copy, unresolved V genes explain less than half of the discrepancy, and the remainder lacks a known reason. In this sample the table shows some 150,000 clones, roughly 83% of which occur a single time. Of the sample, about 1.6% falls within the top ten clones. Sequenced: PBMCs. The receptors here all came from a man aged 35-49 years in good health and CMV-seronegative.

The chain combines TRBV27 with TRBJ2-2; TRBD2 aligns across 11 bases. Germline V gene data show CDR1 as MNHEY and CDR2 as SMNVEV (reference sequence). CDR3 length equals 17 residues. The ends lost 7 bases at V and 4 bases at J; junction bases unmatched: 11. The CDR3 loop is CASTPLAGGPLTGELFF. CDR3 DNA: TGTGCCAGCACCCCGTTAGCGGGGGGGCCACTCACCGGGGAGCTGTTTTTT.

This chain links TRBV18 with TRBJ2-1, with 9 bases fitting TRBD2. This CDR3 is 15 amino acids long. The germline CDR1 and CDR2 sequences are KGHSH and LQKENI. V lost 4 bases and J lost 4; bases outside the gene matches: 5. In DNA form, the CDR3 reads TGTGCCAGCTCACGCGGACTAGCGTCATACAATGAGCAGTTCTTC. Encoded protein: CASSRGLASYNEQFF. The variable domain in full, with the rest retrieved from reference TRBV18 and TRBJ2-1, is NAGVMQNPRHLVRRRGQEARLRCSPMKGHSHVYWYRQLPEEGLKFMVYLQKENIIDESGMPKERFSAEFPKEGPSILRIQQVVRGDSAAYFCASSRGLASYNEQFFGPGTRLTVL.

The chain has TRBV19 and TRBJ1-5; D gene uncertain. The CDR3 has 12 amino acids. Germline CDR1 reads LNHDA; CDR2 reads SQIVND (reference sequence). V dropped 5 bases and J dropped 1 base, with 3 bases sitting between them. The CDR3 loop reads CASSGSNQPQHF. In DNA, the CDR3 is TGTGCCAGTAGTGGCAGCAATCAGCCCCAGCATTTT. Filled out from reference TRBV19 and TRBJ1-5, the complete variable domain reads DGGITQSPKYLFRKEGQNVTLSCEQNLNHDAMYWYRQDPGQGLRLIYYSQIVNDFQKGDIAEGYSVSREKKESFPLTVTSAQKNPTAFYLCASSGSNQPQHFGDGTRLSIL.

The CDR3 protein is CASRLRGSRDTEAFF. The DNA of the CDR3 is TGTGCCAGCAGGTTAAGGGGGTCCAGGGACACTGAAGCTTTCTTT. The chain links TRBV7-8 to TRBJ1-1; tentative D call: TRBD1 (6 bases). This CDR3 comprises 15 residues. The ends were cut back, 6 bases at V and 3 bases at J, with 17 bases in the middle. Looked up from germline, CDR1 is SGHVS and CDR2 is FQNEAQ.

This rearrangement joins TRBV30 to TRBJ2-5; 9 bases align to TRBD1. V gave up 1 base and J gave up 1 base; unmatched junction bases: 7. The length of the CDR3 is 16 residues. Germline V gives CDR1 GTSNPN, CDR2 SVGIG (reference sequence). As DNA, the CDR3 is TGTGCCTGGAGTGCAGGGACAGGGTCGGGCCAAGAGACCCAGTACTTC. It yields the protein CAWSAGTGSGQETQYF.

The chain joins TRBV10-3 to TRBJ1-3; 7 nucleotides match TRBD1. Germline V gives CDR1 ENHRY, CDR2 SYGVKD. V was clipped by 3 bases and J by 0 bases; unmatched bases: 11. This CDR3 comprises 18 residues. CDR3 DNA: TGTGCCATCAGTGATACGGGGACGACAGGGCACTCTGGAAACACCATATATTTT. Translated, it gives CAISDTGTTGHSGNTIYF.

This clone was seen a single time. The V call is TRBV27, the J call TRBJ1-3; unclear D gene. Trimming pared 2 bases from V and 0 bases from J, leaving 11 bases between. The V gene's germline CDR1 is MNHEY and CDR2 SMNVEV (reference sequence). CDR3 length: 16 amino acids. CDR3 region: CASSLGPSSSGNTIYF. CDR3 nucleotide sequence: TGTGCCAGCAGTTTAGGGCCGTCGAGCTCTGGAAACACCATATATTTT.

V is TRBV7-2 and J is TRBJ1-4, with 9 bases that match TRBD1. The CDR3 has 15 residues. Germline V gene data show CDR1 as SGHTA and CDR2 as FQGNSA. The J segment lost 8 bases and the V segment lost 7 bases, leaving 11 bases of the junction unmatched. The CDR3 loop reads CASTSTGGYVEKLFF. The CDR3 DNA follows: TGTGCCAGCACCTCCACAGGGGGCTATGTGGAAAAACTGTTTTTT.

The rearrangement joins TRBV19 to TRBJ2-7, with D perhaps TRBD2 (5 bases). Germline-derived CDR1 and CDR2 are LNHDA and SQIVND (reference sequence). The CDR3 has 14 amino acids. V gave up 6 bases and J gave up 9 bases, with 21 bases separating them. The CDR3: CASRTRLSEGRQYF. The CDR3 region has the DNA TGTGCCAGTAGAACTCGACTAAGTGAGGGTAGGCAGTACTTC.

V gene TRBV4-1 combines with J gene TRBJ1-5; D possibly corresponds to TRBD1 (5 bases). Germline V CDR1 and CDR2: MGHRA, YSYEKL. The CDR3 totals 16 residues. The V gene lost 3 bases and the J gene lost 4 bases, with 16 bases spanning the gap. The CDR3 protein is CASSQPSDSRNQPQHF. The CDR3 nucleotides are TGCGCCAGCAGCCAGCCATCAGACAGCAGGAATCAGCCCCAGCATTTT.

This chain links TRBV5-1 with TRBJ2-5; the D gene is possibly TRBD2 (5 bases). This CDR3 is built from 15 residues. Trimming took 4 bases from V and 1 from J, leaving 14 bases between them. Germline CDR1 reads SGHRS; CDR2 reads YFSETQ. CDR3 nucleotides: TGCGCCAGCAGCACAAACAGCGGTCCCCAAGAGACCCAGTACTTC. Translation: CASSTNSGPQETQYF.

The V and J genes are TRBV29-1 and TRBJ2-1; 8 nucleotides line up with TRBD2. CDR3 size: 16 residues. Trimming at V came to 7 bases and at J to 5 bases, leaving 16 bases not matched to a gene. Germline lookup yields CDR1 SQVTM and CDR2 ANQGSEA. The CDR3 DNA sequence: TGCAGCGCCGAAGGAGAGGCGGGGGGTAGGAACAATGAGCAGTTCTTC. Its translation is CSAEGEAGGRNNEQFF.

The chain combines TRBV5-1 with TRBJ2-7; no clear D gene. The V end lost 4 bases, the J end lost 4 bases, and 9 bases lay between the germline ends. CDR1 and CDR2 (germline): SGHRS, YFSETQ. This CDR3 has 12 amino acids. This CDR3 is CASSDLVYEQYF. CDR3 DNA: TGCGCCAGCAGCGACCTAGTTTACGAGCAGTACTTC.

V gene TRBV7-2 combines with J gene TRBJ2-1; possible D gene TRBD2, 7 bases. The CDR3 covers 17 residues. The V gene's germline CDR1 is SGHTA and CDR2 FQGNSA. Trimming removed 6 bases from V and 0 bases from J, with 18 bases in between. The CDR3 DNA sequence: TGTGCCAGCAGAGTAGGGGGGGGGAGCCACTCCTACAATGAGCAGTTCTTC. This codes for CASRVGGGSHSYNEQFF.